The 27 T cell receptor beta chains given below trace back to one sample, sequenced in a study of T cell responses to AZD1222 COVID-19 vaccine. Sequencing used immunoSEQ multiplex PCR; TCRdb keeps in-frame clones, though not all of them. The sample includes approximately 300,000 clones, about 94% seen only once; the top ten take about 0.5%. Sequenced here: peripheral blood, sampled 28 days after the second AZD1222 dose. The origin of the receptors is an adult who received the AZD1222 COVID-19 vaccine.

This clone showed up just once. This chain uses TRBV5-1 with TRBJ1-2; D is perhaps TRBD1 (6 bases). V was cut by 2 bases and J by 6 bases, with 20 bases left in between. The CDR3 is 16 residues long. Germline V gives CDR1 SGHRS, CDR2 YFSETQ. CDR3: CASSLRGGQVSDGYTF. The CDR3 DNA reads TGCGCCAGCAGCTTAAGGGGGGGCCAAGTCTCGGATGGCTACACCTTC. The complete variable domain, with remaining parts taken from reference TRBV5-1 and TRBJ1-2, reads KAGVTQTPRYLIKTRGQQVTLSCSPISGHRSVSWYQQTPGQGLQFLFEYFSETQRNKGNFPGRFSGRQFSNSRSEMNVSTLELGDSALYLCASSLRGGQVSDGYTFGSGTRLTVV.

This chain uses TRBV11-1 with TRBJ2-5; 7 bases fit TRBD2. CDR1 and CDR2 from the germline V gene are SGHAT and FQDESV (reference sequence). The J segment lost 4 bases and the V segment lost 6 bases, leaving 5 bases of the junction unmatched. The CDR3 spans 13 residues. The CDR3 bases are TGTGCCAGCAGTGGGGGAGGGCGAGAGACCCAGTACTTC. It is translated as CASSGGGRETQYF.

This clone was picked up a small number of times. The chain employs TRBV24-1 and TRBJ2-3, with 7 nucleotides matching TRBD1. V lost 3 bases and J lost 0; bases outside the gene matches: 5. Germline V CDR1 and CDR2: KGHDR, SFDVKD. This CDR3 contains 16 residues. CDR3 coding DNA: TGTGCCACCAGTGATCCGGGACAGCCTAGCACAGATACGCAGTATTTT. It is translated as CATSDPGQPSTDTQYF.

V gene TRBV30 combines with J gene TRBJ2-1, with 11 bases that match TRBD2. CDR1 and CDR2 (germline): GTSNPN, SVGIG (reference sequence). J gave up 5 bases and V 4 bases, and 4 bases lay outside the gene matches. The CDR3 has 14 residues. DNA of the CDR3: TGTGCCTGGAAACTAGCGGGAGTAAACAATGAGCAGTTCTTC. This codes for CAWKLAGVNNEQFF. Together with reference TRBV30 and TRBJ2-1, the CDR3 gives the full variable domain: SQTIHQWPATLVQPVGSPLSLECTVEGTSNPNLYWYRQAAGRGLQLLFYSVGIGQISSEVPQNLSASRPQDRQFILSSKKLLLSDSGFYLCAWKLAGVNNEQFFGPGTRLTVL.

V gene TRBV28 combines with J gene TRBJ1-2, with D possibly TRBD1 on 5 matching bases. The CDR3 covers 14 residues. The germline gives CDR1 MDHEN, CDR2 SYDVKM. Trimming removed 6 bases at V and 7 bases at J, with 18 bases between. The CDR3 DNA reads as TGTGCCAGCAGCACCTCTCCCTCGGGGGTTGGCTACACCTTC. This sequence encodes CASSTSPSGVGYTF.

The V and J genes are TRBV20-1 and TRBJ2-7; D perhaps matches TRBD2 (6 bases). With 5 bases removed from V and 2 bases from J, the gap between germline ends came to 7 bases. CDR1 and CDR2 (germline): DFQATT, SNEGSKA (reference sequence). CDR3 length: 11 residues. The CDR3 DNA sequence: TGCAGTGCTCCGGGGGCCTACGAGCAGTACTTC. It yields the protein CSAPGAYEQYF.

The rearrangement joins TRBV9 to TRBJ1-3; no clear D gene. The germline V and J ends were trimmed by 4 bases and 0 bases, with 11 bases remaining between them. CDR1 SGDLS and CDR2 YYNGEE come from the germline V gene. The CDR3 has 15 residues. The CDR3 region is CASSPLAGSGNTIYF. DNA for the CDR3: TGTGCCAGCAGCCCCCTGGCCGGCTCTGGAAACACCATATATTTT.

This chain connects TRBV9 to TRBJ2-6, with D uncertain. The ends were cut back, 7 bases at V and 0 bases at J, with 11 bases in the middle. CDR3 size: 15 residues. Germline CDR1 is SGDLS and CDR2 is YYNGEE. DNA of the CDR3: TGTGCCAGCGGGCCTATTGCCTCTGGGGCCAACGTCCTGACTTTC. Amino acids: CASGPIASGANVLTF.

The rearrangement uses TRBV24-1 and TRBJ2-7; 12 nucleotides align to TRBD1. J gave up 8 bases and V 9 bases, and 13 bases lay outside the gene matches. The germline gives CDR1 KGHDR, CDR2 SFDVKD. The CDR3 sequence is 15 residues long. CDR3 bases: TGTGCCACCGGGTCTACCCGGGACAGGGGGCTCCAGCAGTACTTC. Translated: CATGSTRDRGLQQYF.

This clone was picked up one time. The chain employs TRBV6-5 and TRBJ1-2, with D possibly being TRBD1 (5 bases). The V and J ends lost 6 bases and 4 bases respectively, with 15 bases between them. Germline loops: CDR1 MNHEY, CDR2 SVGAGI. The CDR3 consists of 14 residues. CDR3 loop: CASRHPWGVYGYTF. In nucleotides, the CDR3 is TGTGCCAGCAGACATCCCTGGGGGGTCTATGGCTACACCTTC.

As DNA, the CDR3 is TGTGCCACCAGTGATTTGCGCCGGGAATCTAATGAAAAACTGTTTTTT. Protein product: CATSDLRRESNEKLFF. The V call is TRBV24-1, the J call TRBJ1-4; D is undetermined. The CDR3 spans 16 residues. CDR1 KGHDR and CDR2 SFDVKD come from the germline V gene. V shed 0 bases and J shed 3 bases, with 10 bases lying between them.

The rearrangement links TRBV21-1 to TRBJ1-6. TRBV21-1 is labeled a pseudogene. CDR3 size: 18 residues. In nucleotides, the CDR3 is TGTGCCAGCAGCAAAACGGCCAAGGGGAGCTCCTATAATTCACCCCTCCACTTT. It yields the protein CASSKTAKGSSYNSPLHF.

The V call is TRBV11-1, the J call TRBJ2-3; a possible D gene is TRBD2 (7 bases). Germline V gene sequence: CDR1 SGHAT, CDR2 FQDESV (reference sequence). V gave up 3 bases and J gave up 3 bases, with 10 bases separating them. The length of the CDR3 is 14 residues. The CDR3 loop reads CASSFRGGTDTQYF. The CDR3 DNA reads as TGTGCCAGCAGCTTTAGGGGGGGTACAGATACGCAGTATTTT. The whole variable domain, remainder taken from reference TRBV11-1 and TRBJ2-3, is EAEVAQSPRYKITEKSQAVAFWCDPISGHATLYWYRQILGQGPELLVQFQDESVVDDSQLPKDRFSAERLKGVDSTLKIQPAELGDSAMYLCASSFRGGTDTQYFGPGTRLTVL.

The rearrangement joins TRBV6-5 to TRBJ2-7, with 10 nucleotides matching TRBD2. Germline V gives CDR1 MNHEY, CDR2 SVGAGI. There are 14 residues in the CDR3. V gave up 7 bases and J gave up 2 bases; unmatched junction bases: 5. CDR3 in DNA: TGTGCCAGCAACCTAGCGGGAGTTACCTACGAGCAGTACTTC. Residues: CASNLAGVTYEQYF.

The chain links TRBV6-2 or TRBV6-3 to TRBJ1-5; the D is unclear. Germline assignment: CDR1 MNHEY and CDR2 SVGEGT. The CDR3 covers 11 residues. V was clipped by 5 bases and J by 9 bases, with 8 bases between them. CDR3: CASSAGLPQHF. The CDR3 DNA is TGTGCCAGCAGTGCGGGGTTGCCCCAGCATTTT.

The V call is TRBV5-4, the J call TRBJ2-1, with 9 bases that match TRBD2. CDR1 SGHNT and CDR2 YYREEE come from the germline V gene (reference sequence). CDR3 length equals 14 residues. V lost 0 bases and J lost 9; bases outside the gene matches: 4. CDR3 sequence: CASSLEGLAREQFF. CDR3 sequence (DNA): TGTGCCAGCAGCTTGGAAGGACTAGCGCGTGAGCAGTTCTTC. Supplemented by reference TRBV5-4 and TRBJ2-1, the full variable domain reads ETGVTQSPTHLIKTRGQQVTLRCSSQSGHNTVSWYQQALGQGPQFIFQYYREEENGRGNFPPRFSGLQFPNYSSELNVNALELDDSALYLCASSLEGLAREQFFGPGTRLTVL.

V and J are TRBV5-5 and TRBJ2-5; weak D call: TRBD2 (5 bases). V lost 1 base, J lost 2 bases, and 12 bases lay in between. The CDR3 has 15 amino acids. Germline V gives CDR1 SGHKS, CDR2 YYEKEE (reference sequence). The CDR3 bases are TGTGCCAGCAGCTTGCGGACTTATACACAAGAGACCCAGTACTTC. It specifies CASSLRTYTQETQYF.

V usage is TRBV28 and J usage is TRBJ1-6; D is uncertain. This CDR3 contains 14 residues. Germline V gene lookup returns CDR1 MDHEN and CDR2 SYDVKM. Trimming removed 7 bases from V and 10 bases from J, with 17 bases in between. CDR3 in DNA: TGTGCCAGCATGCTACGAGGACCGGGCTCACCCCTCCACTTT. Translated: CASMLRGPGSPLHF.

The chain is built from TRBV28 and TRBJ1-5; D might be TRBD1 (6 bases). V lost 6 bases to trimming and J lost 0 bases, with 9 bases between them. Germline assignment: CDR1 MDHEN and CDR2 SYDVKM. The CDR3 runs 14 residues. CDR3 nucleotide sequence: TGTGCCAGCAGGAGGGGGGATAGCAATCAGCCCCAGCATTTT. It translates to CASRRGDSNQPQHF.

The rearrangement links TRBV28 to TRBJ1-2; TRBD1 agrees at 7 bases. The CDR3 is 11 amino acids. V gave up 6 bases and J gave up 12 bases; unmatched junction bases: 7. The V gene's germline CDR1 is MDHEN and CDR2 SYDVKM. The DNA for the CDR3 is TGTGCCAGCAGCACTCAGGGGGTCCACACCTTC. Residues: CASSTQGVHTF.

The rearrangement uses TRBV5-1 and TRBJ1-1; D unresolved. The ends were cut back, 0 bases at V and 3 bases at J, with 9 bases in the middle. Per germline, CDR1 SGHRS and CDR2 YFSETQ. The CDR3 contains 14 residues. Here the CDR3 DNA reads TGCGCCAGCAGCTTGGATCGTCCCGACACTGAAGCTTTCTTT. Its translation: CASSLDRPDTEAFF.

The chain combines TRBV6-6 with TRBJ1-5; D gene unclear. The length of the CDR3 is 13 residues. Germline lookup yields CDR1 MNHNY and CDR2 SVGAGI (reference sequence). Trimming shortened V by 6 bases and J by 3 bases, and 9 bases separated the two germline ends. This CDR3 is CASSRQDNQPQHF. The CDR3 region has the DNA TGTGCCAGCAGCCGACAAGACAATCAGCCCCAGCATTTT.

V and J are TRBV18 and TRBJ1-2; D possibly corresponds to TRBD1 (6 bases). The V gene lost 5 bases and the J gene lost 4 bases, with 17 bases spanning the gap. This CDR3 contains 15 residues. Germline CDR1 KGHSH, CDR2 LQKENI. CDR3 nucleotide sequence: TGTGCCAGCTCAACTAGACAGGAGATGAGCTATGGCTACACCTTC. Amino acids: CASSTRQEMSYGYTF.

This clone was recorded once. The chain joins TRBV5-1 to TRBJ2-1; TRBD2 matches 14 bases. Per the germline V gene, CDR1 is SGHRS and CDR2 is YFSETQ. CDR3 length: 15 amino acids. J gave up 9 bases and V 4 bases, and 6 bases lay outside the gene matches. CDR3 loop: CASSIGTSGGAEQFF. The CDR3 DNA reads as TGCGCCAGCAGCATCGGGACTAGCGGGGGAGCTGAGCAGTTCTTC.

The V gene is TRBV29-1, the J gene TRBJ2-5, with D possibly matching TRBD2 (5 bases). V shed 3 bases and J shed 11 bases, with 16 bases lying between them. Germline loops: CDR1 SQVTM, CDR2 ANQGSEA. The CDR3 loop spans 12 amino acids. The CDR3 region is CSVEDGLVGQYF. The CDR3 nucleotides are TGCAGCGTTGAGGACGGACTCGTGGGACAGTACTTC.

The chain has TRBV4-1 and TRBJ2-1, with a possible D match to TRBD1 (6 bases). Trimming removed 3 bases at V and 0 bases at J, with 12 bases between. The CDR3 totals 16 residues. The germline V gene has CDR1 MGHRA and CDR2 YSYEKL. The CDR3 loop is CASSHPRDTSYNEQFF. The DNA for the CDR3 is TGCGCCAGCAGCCACCCCCGGGACACCTCCTACAATGAGCAGTTCTTC.

This clone was seen only once. The J gene is TRBJ1-1, the V gene TRBV9; 7 bases map to TRBD1. The CDR3 runs to 14 residues. Per the germline V gene, CDR1 is SGDLS and CDR2 is YYNGEE. The J segment lost 4 bases and the V segment lost 0 bases, leaving 3 bases of the junction unmatched. The CDR3 is CASSVGQGSTEAFF. The CDR3 DNA reads TGTGCCAGCAGCGTAGGACAGGGATCCACTGAAGCTTTCTTT.